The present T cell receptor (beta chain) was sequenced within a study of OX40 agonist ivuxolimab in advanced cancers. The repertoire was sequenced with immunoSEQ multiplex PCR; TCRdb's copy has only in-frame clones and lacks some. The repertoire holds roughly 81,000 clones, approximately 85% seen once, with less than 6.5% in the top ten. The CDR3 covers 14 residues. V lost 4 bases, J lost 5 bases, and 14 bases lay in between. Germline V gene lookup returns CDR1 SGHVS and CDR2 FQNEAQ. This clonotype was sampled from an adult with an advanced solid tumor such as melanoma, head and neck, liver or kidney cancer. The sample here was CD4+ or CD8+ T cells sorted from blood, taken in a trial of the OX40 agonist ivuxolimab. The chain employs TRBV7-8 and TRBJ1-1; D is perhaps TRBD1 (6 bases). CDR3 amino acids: CASSSNREGTEAFF. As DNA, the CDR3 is TGTGCCAGCAGCTCTAACAGGGAAGGTACTGAAGCTTTCTTT.